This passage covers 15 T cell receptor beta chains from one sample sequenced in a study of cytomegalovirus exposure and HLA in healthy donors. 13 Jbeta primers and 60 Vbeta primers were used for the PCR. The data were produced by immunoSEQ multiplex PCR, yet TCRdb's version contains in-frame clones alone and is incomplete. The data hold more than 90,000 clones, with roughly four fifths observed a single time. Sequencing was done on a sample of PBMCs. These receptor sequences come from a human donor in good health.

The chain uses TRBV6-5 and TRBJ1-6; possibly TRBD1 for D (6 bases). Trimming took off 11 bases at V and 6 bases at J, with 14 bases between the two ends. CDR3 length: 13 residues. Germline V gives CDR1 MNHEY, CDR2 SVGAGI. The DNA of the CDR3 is TGTGCCTCCCAGGGGCGGCTTAATTCACCCCTCCACTTT. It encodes CASQGRLNSPLHF.

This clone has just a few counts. Written as DNA, the CDR3 is TGTGCCAGCCGCCCTCGGGGACAGGGGTCCGAGCAGTACTTC. The encoded protein is CASRPRGQGSEQYF. The J gene is TRBJ2-7, the V gene TRBV19; TRBD1 matches 10 bases. The length of the CDR3 is 14 residues. Germline V gene sequence: CDR1 LNHDA, CDR2 SQIVND (reference sequence). J was trimmed by 6 bases and V by 9 bases; bases with no gene match: 11. Full variable domain (missing parts from reference TRBV19 and TRBJ2-7): DGGITQSPKYLFRKEGQNVTLSCEQNLNHDAMYWYRQDPGQGLRLIYYSQIVNDFQKGDIAEGYSVSREKKESFPLTVTSAQKNPTAFYLCASRPRGQGSEQYFGPGTRLTVT.

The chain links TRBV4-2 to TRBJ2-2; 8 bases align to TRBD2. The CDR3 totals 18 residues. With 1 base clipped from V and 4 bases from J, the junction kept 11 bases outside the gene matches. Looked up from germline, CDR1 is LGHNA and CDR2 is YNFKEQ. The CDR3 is CASSQAISGGRFTGELFF. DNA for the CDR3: TGTGCCAGCAGCCAAGCAATCAGCGGGGGCCGATTCACCGGGGAGCTGTTTTTT.

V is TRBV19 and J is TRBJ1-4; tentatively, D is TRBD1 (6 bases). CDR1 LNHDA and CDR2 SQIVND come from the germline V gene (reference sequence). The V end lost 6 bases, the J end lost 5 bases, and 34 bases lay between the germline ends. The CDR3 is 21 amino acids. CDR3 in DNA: TGTGCCAGTAGACAACGCAGGACCGCCGGACAGACAGGAAGGCGGAATGAAAAACTGTTTTTT. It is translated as CASRQRRTAGQTGRRNEKLFF.

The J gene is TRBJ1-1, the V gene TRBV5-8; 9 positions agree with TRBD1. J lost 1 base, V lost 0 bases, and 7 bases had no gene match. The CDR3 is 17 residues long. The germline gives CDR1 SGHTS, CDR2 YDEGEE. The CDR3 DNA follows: TGTGCCAGCAGCTTGGGGGACAGGGTGAGCGCGAACACTGAAGCTTTCTTT. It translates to CASSLGDRVSANTEAFF.

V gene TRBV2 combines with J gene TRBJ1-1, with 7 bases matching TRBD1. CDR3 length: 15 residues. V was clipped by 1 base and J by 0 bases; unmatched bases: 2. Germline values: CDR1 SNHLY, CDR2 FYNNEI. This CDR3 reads CASSEGQGVNTEAFF. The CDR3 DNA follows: TGTGCCAGCAGTGAAGGACAGGGTGTGAACACTGAAGCTTTCTTT.

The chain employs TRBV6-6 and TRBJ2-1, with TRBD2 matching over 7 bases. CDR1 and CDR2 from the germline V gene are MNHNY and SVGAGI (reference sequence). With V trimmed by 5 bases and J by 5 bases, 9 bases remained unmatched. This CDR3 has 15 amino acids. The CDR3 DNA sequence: TGTGCCAGCAGTCCCGCGGGAGAAAAGAACAATGAGCAGTTCTTC. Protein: CASSPAGEKNNEQFF.

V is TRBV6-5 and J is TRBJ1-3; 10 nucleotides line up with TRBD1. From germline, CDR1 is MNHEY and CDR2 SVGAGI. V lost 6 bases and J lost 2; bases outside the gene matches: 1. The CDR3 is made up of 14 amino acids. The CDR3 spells CASSGTGAGNTIYF. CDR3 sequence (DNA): TGTGCCAGCAGCGGGACAGGGGCTGGAAACACCATATATTTT.

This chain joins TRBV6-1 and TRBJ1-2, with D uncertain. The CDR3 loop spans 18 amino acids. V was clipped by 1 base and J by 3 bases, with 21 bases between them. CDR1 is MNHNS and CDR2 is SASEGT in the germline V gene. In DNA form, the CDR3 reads TGTGCCAGCAGTGAAGGGCGCTCGACCCCTATGGGCTACTATGGCTACACCTTC. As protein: CASSEGRSTPMGYYGYTF.

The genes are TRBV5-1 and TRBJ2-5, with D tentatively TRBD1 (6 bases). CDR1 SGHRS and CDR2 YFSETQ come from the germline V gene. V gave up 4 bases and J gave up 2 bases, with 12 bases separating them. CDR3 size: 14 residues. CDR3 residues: CASSNDRIQETQYF. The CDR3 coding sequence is TGCGCCAGCAGCAACGACAGGATTCAAGAGACCCAGTACTTC.

The CDR3 loop is CASSPSGTGGHQPQHF. The DNA of the CDR3 is TGTGCCAGCTCACCGTCCGGGACAGGGGGCCATCAGCCCCAGCATTTT. The J gene is TRBJ1-5, the V gene TRBV18; 12 positions match TRBD1. J gave up 5 bases and V 3 bases, and 5 bases lay outside the gene matches. The CDR3 length is 16 residues. The germline gives CDR1 KGHSH, CDR2 LQKENI.

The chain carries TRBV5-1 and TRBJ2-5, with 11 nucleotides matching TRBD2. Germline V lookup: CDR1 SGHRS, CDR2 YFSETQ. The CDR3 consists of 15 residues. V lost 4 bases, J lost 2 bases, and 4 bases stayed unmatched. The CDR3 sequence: CASSPGTSGQETQYF. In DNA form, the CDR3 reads TGCGCCAGCAGCCCCGGGACTAGCGGACAAGAGACCCAGTACTTC.

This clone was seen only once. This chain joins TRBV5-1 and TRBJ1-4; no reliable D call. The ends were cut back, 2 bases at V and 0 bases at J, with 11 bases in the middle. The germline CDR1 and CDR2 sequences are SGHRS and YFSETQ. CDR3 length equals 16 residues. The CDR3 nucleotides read TGCGCCAGCAGCTTCTGGCCCGAGGCAACTAATGAAAAACTGTTTTTT. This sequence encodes CASSFWPEATNEKLFF.

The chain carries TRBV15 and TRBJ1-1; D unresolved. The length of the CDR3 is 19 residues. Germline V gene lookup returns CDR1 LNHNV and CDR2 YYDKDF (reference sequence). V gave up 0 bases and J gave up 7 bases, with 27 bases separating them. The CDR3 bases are TGTGCCACCAGCAGAGACCCCACGGGTTCGGCTGTGAAGTTCGGTGAAGCTTTCTTT. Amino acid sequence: CATSRDPTGSAVKFGEAFF.

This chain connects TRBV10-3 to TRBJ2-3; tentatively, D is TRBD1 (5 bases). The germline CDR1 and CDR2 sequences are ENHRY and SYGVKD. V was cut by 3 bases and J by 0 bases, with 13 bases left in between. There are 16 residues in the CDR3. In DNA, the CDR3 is TGTGCCATCAGTGACCCAGGGCGTCGGAGCACAGATACGCAGTATTTT. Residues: CAISDPGRRSTDTQYF.